The entry below describes one TCR beta chain. Its antigen is unknown. It has no much larger one-base neighbor in the sample; base qualities were not kept. Taken from cysteine to phenylalanine, the CDR3 has 12 residues. Only the CDR3 DNA stays, 36 bases, in frame from base 1. CDR1 and CDR2 were assigned from the germline V gene (reference sequence) as LNHNV and YYDKDF. The V end loses 6 bases and the J end loses 6 bases, and a stretch of 12 bases separates them. The sample is drawn from a study of blood T cell repertoires in COVID-19 (dated by TCRdb to 2018 to 2020). Concerning the study at large: Collaborator samples came from the United States, Italy and Spain and covered acute and convalescent phases of COVID-19. A de-identified subject ID, COVID-19 status, age in years and sex were almost always included in the sample metadata. The dataset comprised deeply sampled blood TCRbeta repertoires from subjects exposed to, actively infected with, or recovered from COVID-19. The prospective study material was composed of cDNA or gDNA derived from T cells, B-cell-depleted T cells, or PBMCs. Samples came from the ongoing ImmuneRACE study (first 160 participants) plus 1,254 subjects from 6 global collaborators. The repertoires were released in a freely available public database meant as a resource for research on the immune response to SARS-CoV-2. HLA class I and class II types, where available, came from metadata supplied by the sample provider rather than from assay-based typing. Here is what the overall study found, with its caveats: How much clinical and demographic metadata was included differed by source and by participant, and the metadata was provided uncurated.

The immunoSEQ Assay, a bias-controlled multiplex PCR, was used to amplify TCRbeta CDR3 regions from genomic DNA. As for the original processing: Nucleated cell counts per sample were estimated from amplification of reference gene primers within the assay. Sequence reads were collapsed and filtered to measure the absolute abundance of every unique TCRbeta CDR3 rearrangement. For each sample, productive Simpson clonality was calculated by taking the square root of Simpson's diversity index across productive rearrangements. The table comes from immuneACCESS by way of TCRdb, which keeps in-frame sequences with V and J called. Part of the clones is missing from these tables; in studies checked, under half for an unresolved V gene and the rest for unknown reasons. Clone size and V and J calls were adopted from that table, with D and trimming inferred from the DNA. A total of about 160,000 clones appear in this sample, about 85% of them only once. In total, the top ten clones hold approximately 7% of the sample.

One collaborating source in Seattle enrolled patients during active infection and followed them longitudinally through the course of disease. Whole blood was collected in K2EDTA tubes by collaborating institutions according to the institutions' own protocols. For TCRbeta analysis, collaborator samples were shipped as frozen whole blood, as isolated PBMCs, or as DNA extracted from either sample type. The chain uses TRBV15 and TRBJ2-7; the D gene remains uncertain. Material for sequencing was peripheral blood. The clonotype comes from a man at least 80 years old with COVID-19, enrolled during active disease. Here the CDR3 is given as CATSLRPGEQYF. The DNA is TGTGCCACCAGTCTCCGCCCGGGCGAGCAGTACTTC. Reference TRBV15 and TRBJ2-7 genes cover what lies past the CDR3, so the full variable domain is DAMVIQNPRYQVTQFGKPVTLSCSQTLNHNVMYWYQQKSSQAPKLLFHYYDKDFNNEADTPDNFQSRRPNTSFCFLDIRSPGLGDTAMYLCATSLRPGEQYFGPGTRLTVT.